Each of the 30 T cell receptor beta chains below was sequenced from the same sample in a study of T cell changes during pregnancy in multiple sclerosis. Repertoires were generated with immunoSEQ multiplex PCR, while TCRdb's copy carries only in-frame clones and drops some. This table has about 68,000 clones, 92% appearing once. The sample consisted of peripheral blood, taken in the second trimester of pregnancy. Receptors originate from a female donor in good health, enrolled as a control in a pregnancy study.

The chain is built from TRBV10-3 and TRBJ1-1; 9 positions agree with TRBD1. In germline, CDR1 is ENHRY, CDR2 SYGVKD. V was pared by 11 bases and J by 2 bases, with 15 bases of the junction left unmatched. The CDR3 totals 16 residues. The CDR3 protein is CASSGTGLLENTEAFF. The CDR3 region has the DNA TGTGCCTCTTCCGGGACAGGGCTACTTGAAAACACTGAAGCTTTCTTT.

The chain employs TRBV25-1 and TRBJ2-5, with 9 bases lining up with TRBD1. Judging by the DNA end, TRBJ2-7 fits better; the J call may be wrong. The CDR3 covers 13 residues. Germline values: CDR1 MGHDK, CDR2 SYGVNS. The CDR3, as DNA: TGTGCCAGCAGCACAGGGGGCCCCTACGAGCAGTACTTC. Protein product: CASSTGGPYEQYF.

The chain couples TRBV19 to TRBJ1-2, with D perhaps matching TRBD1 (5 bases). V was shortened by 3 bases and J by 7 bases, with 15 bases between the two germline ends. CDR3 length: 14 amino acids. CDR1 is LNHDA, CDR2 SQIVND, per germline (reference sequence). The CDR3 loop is CASSIWQGLGGYTF. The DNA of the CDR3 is TGTGCCAGTAGTATCTGGCAGGGCTTGGGTGGCTACACCTTC.

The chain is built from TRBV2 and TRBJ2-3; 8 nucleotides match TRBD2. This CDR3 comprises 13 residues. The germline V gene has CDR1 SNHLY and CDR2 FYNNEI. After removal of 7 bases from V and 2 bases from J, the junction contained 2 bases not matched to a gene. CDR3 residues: CASTGGDTDTQYF. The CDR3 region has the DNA TGTGCCAGCACGGGGGGGGACACAGATACGCAGTATTTT.

In DNA, the CDR3 is TGTGCCATCCACAGCAAGAAGAATGAAAAACTGTTTTTT. Protein sequence: CAIHSKKNEKLFF. V and J are TRBV6-1 and TRBJ1-4; no clear D gene. This CDR3 region has 13 residues. Per the germline V gene, CDR1 is MNHNS and CDR2 is SASEGT. The ends were cut back, 10 bases at V and 5 bases at J, with 14 bases in the middle.

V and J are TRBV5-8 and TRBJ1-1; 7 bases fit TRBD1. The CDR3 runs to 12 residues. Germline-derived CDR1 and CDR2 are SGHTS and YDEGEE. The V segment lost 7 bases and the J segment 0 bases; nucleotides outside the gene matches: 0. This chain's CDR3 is CASGQVNTEAFF. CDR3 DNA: TGTGCCAGCGGACAGGTGAACACTGAAGCTTTCTTT.

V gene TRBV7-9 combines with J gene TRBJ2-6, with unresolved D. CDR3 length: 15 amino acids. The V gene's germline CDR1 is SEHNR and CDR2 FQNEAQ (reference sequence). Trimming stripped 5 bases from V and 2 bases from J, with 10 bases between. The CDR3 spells CASSRREAGANVLTF. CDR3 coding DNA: TGTGCCAGCAGCCGGAGAGAGGCTGGGGCCAACGTCCTGACTTTC.

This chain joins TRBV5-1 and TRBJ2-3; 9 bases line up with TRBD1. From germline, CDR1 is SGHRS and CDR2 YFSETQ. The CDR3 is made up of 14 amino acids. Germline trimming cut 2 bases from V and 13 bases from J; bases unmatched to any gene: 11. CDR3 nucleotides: TGCGCCAGCAGCTTCGGGGACAGGGCTCAGAGGGAGTATTTT. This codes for CASSFGDRAQREYF.

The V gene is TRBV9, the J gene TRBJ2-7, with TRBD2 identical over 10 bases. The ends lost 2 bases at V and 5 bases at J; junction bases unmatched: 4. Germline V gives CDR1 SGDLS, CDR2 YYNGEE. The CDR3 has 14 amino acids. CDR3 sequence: CASSVLLAGDEQYF. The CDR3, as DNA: TGTGCCAGCAGCGTCCTCCTAGCGGGAGACGAGCAGTACTTC. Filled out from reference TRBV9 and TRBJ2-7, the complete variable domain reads DSGVTQTPKHLITATGQRVTLRCSPRSGDLSVYWYQQSLDQGLQFLIQYYNGEERAKGNILERFSAQQFPDLHSELNLSSLELGDSALYFCASSVLLAGDEQYFGPGTRLTVT.

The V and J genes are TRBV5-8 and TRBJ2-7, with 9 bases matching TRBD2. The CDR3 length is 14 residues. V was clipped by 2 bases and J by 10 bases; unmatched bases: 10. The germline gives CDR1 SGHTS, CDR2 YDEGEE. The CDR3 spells CASSLNGGGARQYF. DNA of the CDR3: TGTGCCAGCAGCTTAAATGGCGGGGGGGCCCGACAGTACTTC.

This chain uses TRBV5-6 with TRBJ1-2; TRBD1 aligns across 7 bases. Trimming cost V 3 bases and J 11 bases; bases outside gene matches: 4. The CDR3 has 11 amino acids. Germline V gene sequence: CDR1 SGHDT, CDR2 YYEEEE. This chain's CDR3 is CASSSTGRYTF. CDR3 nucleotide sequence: TGTGCCAGCAGCTCGACAGGGAGGTACACCTTC.

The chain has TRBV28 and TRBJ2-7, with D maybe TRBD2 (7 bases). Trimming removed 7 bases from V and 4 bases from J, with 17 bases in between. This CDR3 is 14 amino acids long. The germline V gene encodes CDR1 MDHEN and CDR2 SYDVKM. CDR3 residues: CASNSRGALYEQYF. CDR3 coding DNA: TGTGCCAGCAACTCTCGGGGGGCTTTATACGAGCAGTACTTC.

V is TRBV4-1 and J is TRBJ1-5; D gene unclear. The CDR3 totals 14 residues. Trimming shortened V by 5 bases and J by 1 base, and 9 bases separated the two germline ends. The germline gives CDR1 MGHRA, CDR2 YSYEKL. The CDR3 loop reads CASSTEASNQPQHF. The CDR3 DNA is TGCGCCAGCAGCACGGAGGCGAGCAATCAGCCCCAGCATTTT.

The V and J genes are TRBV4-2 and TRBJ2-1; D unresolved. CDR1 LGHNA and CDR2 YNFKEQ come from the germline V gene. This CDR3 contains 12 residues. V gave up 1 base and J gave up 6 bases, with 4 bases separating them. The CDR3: CASSQAGNEQFF. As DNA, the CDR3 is TGTGCCAGCAGCCAAGCAGGCAATGAGCAGTTCTTC.

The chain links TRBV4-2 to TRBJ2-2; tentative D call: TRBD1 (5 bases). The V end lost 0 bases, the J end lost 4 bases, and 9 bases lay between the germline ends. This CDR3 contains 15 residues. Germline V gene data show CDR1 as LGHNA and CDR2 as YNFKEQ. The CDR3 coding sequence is TGTGCCAGCAGCCAAGAGGGCCAGGGCACCGGGGAGCTGTTTTTT. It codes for CASSQEGQGTGELFF.

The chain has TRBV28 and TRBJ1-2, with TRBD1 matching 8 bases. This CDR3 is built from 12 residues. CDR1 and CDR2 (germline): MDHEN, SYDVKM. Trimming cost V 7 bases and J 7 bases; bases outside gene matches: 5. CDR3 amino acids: CASTSGGGGYTF. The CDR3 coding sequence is TGTGCCAGCACCTCAGGGGGCGGTGGCTACACCTTC.

CDR3 protein: CASRDRDTGELFF. CDR3 DNA sequence: TGTGCCTCCCGGGACAGGGACACCGGGGAGCTGTTTTTT. J is TRBJ2-2 and V is TRBV28; 9 nucleotides align to TRBD1. Per germline, CDR1 MDHEN and CDR2 SYDVKM. V was clipped by 11 bases and J by 3 bases; unmatched bases: 4. The CDR3 runs 13 residues.

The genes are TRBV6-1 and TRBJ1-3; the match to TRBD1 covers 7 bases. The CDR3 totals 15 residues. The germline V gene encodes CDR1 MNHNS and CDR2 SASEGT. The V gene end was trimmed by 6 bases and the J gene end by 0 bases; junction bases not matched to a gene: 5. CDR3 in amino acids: CASRVDRDSGNTIYF. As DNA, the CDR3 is TGTGCCAGCAGGGTAGACAGGGACTCTGGAAACACCATATATTTT.

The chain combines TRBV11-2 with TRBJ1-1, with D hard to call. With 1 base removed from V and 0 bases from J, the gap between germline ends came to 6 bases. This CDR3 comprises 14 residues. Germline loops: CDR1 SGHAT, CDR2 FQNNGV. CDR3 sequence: CASSLGALNTEAFF. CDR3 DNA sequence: TGTGCCAGCAGCTTAGGGGCGCTGAACACTGAAGCTTTCTTT.

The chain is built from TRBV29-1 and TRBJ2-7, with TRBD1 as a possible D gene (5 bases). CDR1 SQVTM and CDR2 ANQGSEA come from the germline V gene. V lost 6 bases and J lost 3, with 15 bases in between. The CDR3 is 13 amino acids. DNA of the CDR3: TGCAGCGTACCGGTCGCCCAGGGCTACGAGCAGTACTTC. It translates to CSVPVAQGYEQYF.

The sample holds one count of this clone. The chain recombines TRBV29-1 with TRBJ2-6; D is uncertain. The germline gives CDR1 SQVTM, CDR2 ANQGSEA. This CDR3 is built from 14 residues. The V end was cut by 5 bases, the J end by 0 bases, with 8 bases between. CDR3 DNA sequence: TGCAGCGTTCTTACAGTCTCTGGGGCCAACGTCCTGACTTTC. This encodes CSVLTVSGANVLTF.

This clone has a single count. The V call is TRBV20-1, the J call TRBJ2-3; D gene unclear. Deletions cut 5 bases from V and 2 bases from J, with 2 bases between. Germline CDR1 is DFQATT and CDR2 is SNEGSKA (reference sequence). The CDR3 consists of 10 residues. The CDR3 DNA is TGCAGTGCTTACACAGATACGCAGTATTTT. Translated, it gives CSAYTDTQYF.

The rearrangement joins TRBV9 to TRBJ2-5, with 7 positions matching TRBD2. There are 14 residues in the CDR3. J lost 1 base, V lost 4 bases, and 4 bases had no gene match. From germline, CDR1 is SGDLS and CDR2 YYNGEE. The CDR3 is CASSLGGGQETQYF. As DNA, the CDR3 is TGTGCCAGCAGCCTGGGGGGGGGCCAAGAGACCCAGTACTTC. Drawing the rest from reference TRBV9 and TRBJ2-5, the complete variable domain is DSGVTQTPKHLITATGQRVTLRCSPRSGDLSVYWYQQSLDQGLQFLIQYYNGEERAKGNILERFSAQQFPDLHSELNLSSLELGDSALYFCASSLGGGQETQYFGPGTRLLVL.

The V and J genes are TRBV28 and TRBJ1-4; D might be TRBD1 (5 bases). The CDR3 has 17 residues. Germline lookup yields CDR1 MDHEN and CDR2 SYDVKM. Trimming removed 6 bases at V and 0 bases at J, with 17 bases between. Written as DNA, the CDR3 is TGTGCCAGCAGCCGAGACAGAAAATATGCAACTAATGAAAAACTGTTTTTT. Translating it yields CASSRDRKYATNEKLFF.

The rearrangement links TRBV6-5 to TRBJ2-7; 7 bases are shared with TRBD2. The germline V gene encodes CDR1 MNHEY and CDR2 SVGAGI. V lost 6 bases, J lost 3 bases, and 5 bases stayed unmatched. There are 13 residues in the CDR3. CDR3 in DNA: TGTGCCAGCAGCCCTAGCGGAGGCTACGAGCAGTACTTC. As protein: CASSPSGGYEQYF.

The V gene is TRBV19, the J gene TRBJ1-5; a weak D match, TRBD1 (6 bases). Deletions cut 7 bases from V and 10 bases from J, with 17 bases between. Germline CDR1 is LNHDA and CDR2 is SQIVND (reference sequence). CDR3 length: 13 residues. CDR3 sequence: CASTGGAVEPQHF. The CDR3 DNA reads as TGTGCCAGTACCGGGGGGGCGGTCGAACCCCAGCATTTT.

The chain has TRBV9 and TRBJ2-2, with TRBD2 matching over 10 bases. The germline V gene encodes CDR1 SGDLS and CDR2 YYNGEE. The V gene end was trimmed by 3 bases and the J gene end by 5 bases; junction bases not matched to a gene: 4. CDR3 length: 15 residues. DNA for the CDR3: TGTGCCAGCAGCGCCGGGACTAGCGTGACCGGGGAGCTGTTTTTT. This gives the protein CASSAGTSVTGELFF. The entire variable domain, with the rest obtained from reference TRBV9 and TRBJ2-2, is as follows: DSGVTQTPKHLITATGQRVTLRCSPRSGDLSVYWYQQSLDQGLQFLIQYYNGEERAKGNILERFSAQQFPDLHSELNLSSLELGDSALYFCASSAGTSVTGELFFGEGSRLTVL.

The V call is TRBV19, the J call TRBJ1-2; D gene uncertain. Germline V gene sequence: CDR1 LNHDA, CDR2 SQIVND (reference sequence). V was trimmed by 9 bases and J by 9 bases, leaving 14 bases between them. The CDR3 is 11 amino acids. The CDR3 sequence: CARVDGYSYTF. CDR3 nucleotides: TGTGCCAGGGTAGACGGGTATAGCTACACCTTC.

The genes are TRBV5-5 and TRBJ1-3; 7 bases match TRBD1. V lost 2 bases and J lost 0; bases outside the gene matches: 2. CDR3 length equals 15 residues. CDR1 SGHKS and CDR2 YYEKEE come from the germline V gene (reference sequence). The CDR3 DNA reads TGTGCCAGCAGCTTACACAGGGGCTCTGGAAACACCATATATTTT. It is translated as CASSLHRGSGNTIYF.

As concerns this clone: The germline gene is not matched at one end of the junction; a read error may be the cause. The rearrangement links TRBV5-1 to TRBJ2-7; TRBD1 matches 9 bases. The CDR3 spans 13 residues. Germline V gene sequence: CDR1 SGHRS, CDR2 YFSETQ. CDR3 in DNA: TGCGCCAGCAGGTTGGGACAGGGAAGCGAGCAGTACTTC. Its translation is CASRLGQGSEQYF.